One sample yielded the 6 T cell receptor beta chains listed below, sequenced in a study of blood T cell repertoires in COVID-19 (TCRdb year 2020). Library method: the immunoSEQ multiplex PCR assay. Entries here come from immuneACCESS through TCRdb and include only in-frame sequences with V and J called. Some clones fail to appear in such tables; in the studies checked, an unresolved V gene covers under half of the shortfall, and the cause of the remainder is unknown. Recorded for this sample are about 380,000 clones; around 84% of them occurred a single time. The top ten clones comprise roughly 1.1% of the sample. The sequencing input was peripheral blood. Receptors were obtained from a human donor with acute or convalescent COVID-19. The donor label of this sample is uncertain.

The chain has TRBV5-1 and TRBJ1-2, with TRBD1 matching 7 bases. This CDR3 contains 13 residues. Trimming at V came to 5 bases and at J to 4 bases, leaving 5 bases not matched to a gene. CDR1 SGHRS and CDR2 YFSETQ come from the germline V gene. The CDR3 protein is CASRETGSYGYTF. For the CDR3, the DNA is TGCGCCAGCAGAGAGACAGGGTCCTATGGCTACACCTTC.

CDR3 coding DNA: TGTGCCAGCAGTATAGGACAGGGATCCGGGGAGCTGTTTTTT. Encoded protein: CASSIGQGSGELFF. V usage is TRBV28 and J usage is TRBJ2-2, with 8 nucleotides matching TRBD1. The germline gives CDR1 MDHEN, CDR2 SYDVKM. The length of the CDR3 is 14 residues. The V gene end was trimmed by 5 bases and the J gene end by 6 bases; junction bases not matched to a gene: 5. Drawing the rest from reference TRBV28 and TRBJ2-2, the complete variable domain is DVKVTQSSRYLVKRTGEKVFLECVQDMDHENMFWYRQDPGLGLRLIYFSYDVKMKEKGDIPEGYSVSREKKERFSLILESASTNQTSMYLCASSIGQGSGELFFGEGSRLTVL.

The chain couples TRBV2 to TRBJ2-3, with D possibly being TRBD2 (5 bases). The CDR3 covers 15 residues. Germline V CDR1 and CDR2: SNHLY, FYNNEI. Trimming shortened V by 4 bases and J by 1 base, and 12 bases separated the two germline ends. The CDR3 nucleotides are TGTGCCAGCAGTGCGGACGGACTCGGCACAGATACGCAGTATTTT. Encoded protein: CASSADGLGTDTQYF. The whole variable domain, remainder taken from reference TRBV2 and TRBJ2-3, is EPEVTQTPSHQVTQMGQEVILRCVPISNHLYFYWYRQILGQKVEFLVSFYNNEISEKSEIFDDQFSVERPDGSNFTLKIRSTKLEDSAMYFCASSADGLGTDTQYFGPGTRLTVL.

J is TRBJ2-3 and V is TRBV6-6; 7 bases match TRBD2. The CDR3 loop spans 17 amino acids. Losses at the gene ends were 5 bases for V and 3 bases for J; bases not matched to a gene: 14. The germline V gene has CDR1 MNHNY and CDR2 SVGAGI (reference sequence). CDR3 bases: TGTGCCAGCAGTCCATATGGGGGGGTGGGTTGGACAGATACGCAGTATTTT. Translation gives CASSPYGGVGWTDTQYF.

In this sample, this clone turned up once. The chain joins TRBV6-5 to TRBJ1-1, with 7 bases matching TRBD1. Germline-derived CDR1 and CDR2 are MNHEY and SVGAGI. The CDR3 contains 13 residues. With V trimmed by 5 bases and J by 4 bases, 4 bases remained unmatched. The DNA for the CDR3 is TGTGCCAGCAGTCCAGGGGGAGCCACTGAAGCTTTCTTT. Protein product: CASSPGGATEAFF.

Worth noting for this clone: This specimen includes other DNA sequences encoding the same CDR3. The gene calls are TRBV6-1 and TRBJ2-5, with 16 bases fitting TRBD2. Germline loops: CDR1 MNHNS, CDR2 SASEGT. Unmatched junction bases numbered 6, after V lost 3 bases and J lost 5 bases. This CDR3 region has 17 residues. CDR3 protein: CASSEGLAGGPGETQYF. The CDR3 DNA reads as TGTGCCAGCAGTGAGGGACTAGCGGGAGGGCCGGGGGAGACCCAGTACTTC.